Listed here is a single T cell receptor (beta chain). No antigen is known for it. These data originate in a study of vaccination and CD4 T cells after COVID-19. CD4+ T cells that had been cultured provided DNA sequenced with the Oncomine TCR Beta short-read assay. TCRdb called the PCR reads again in MiXCR, with one record for every CDR3 protein. Here the sample spans some 18,000 distinct CDR3 sequences, roughly 63% being singletons. The treatment: roughly 10-day PBMC culture with coronavirus spike peptide pools or control peptides (ViraFEST assay). The CDR3 contains 14 residues. CDR1 and CDR2 from the germline V gene are MNHEY and SMNVEV (reference sequence). Trimming stripped 3 bases from V and 4 bases from J, with 12 bases between.

Source material: CD4+ T cells from blood, cultured in vitro. The sequence came from a human donor who had recovered from COVID-19. J is TRBJ1-2 and V is TRBV27; the D gene is possibly TRBD1 (5 bases). The DNA for the CDR3 is TGTGCCAGCAGTTTCGGCAGGAGGGGCTATGGCTACACCTTC. This codes for CASSFGRRGYGYTF.